Following are 26 T cell receptor beta chains from one sample sequenced in a study of T cells after yellow fever vaccination. MiXCR was run by TCRdb on the 5' RACE reads, yielding one entry per CDR3 protein. The sample lists about 140,000 distinct CDR3 sequences, about 6.2% occurring once. The specimen was CD4+ T cells sorted from PBMCs, collected 10 days after the yellow fever booster vaccination. Receptor source: a man aged 25 to 45 who received the YFV17D yellow fever vaccine.

This clonotype appeared many times. The J gene is TRBJ2-7, the V gene TRBV2; 9 positions agree with TRBD2. V trimming: 6 bases; J trimming: 2 bases; junction bases outside the gene matches: 5. Germline V CDR1 and CDR2: SNHLY, FYNNEI. This CDR3 is built from 14 residues. The CDR3 protein is CASRGLAITYEQYF. The CDR3 bases are TGTGCCAGCAGGGGACTAGCAATTACCTACGAGCAGTACTTC.

This clonotype occurred a few times. The rearrangement joins TRBV10-3 to TRBJ2-5; TRBD2 matches at 10 bases. The J segment lost 2 bases and the V segment lost 3 bases, leaving 3 bases of the junction unmatched. Germline CDR1 and CDR2: ENHRY and SYGVKD. The CDR3 is made up of 15 amino acids. This CDR3 reads CAISETSGEQETQYF. CDR3 DNA: TGTGCCATCAGTGAAACTAGCGGGGAACAAGAGACCCAGTACTTC.

The sample holds many counts of this clonotype. The V call is TRBV5-5, the J call TRBJ2-2; weak D call: TRBD2 (6 bases). The length of the CDR3 is 16 residues. Germline V gives CDR1 SGHKS, CDR2 YYEKEE (reference sequence). V lost 0 bases and J lost 5, with 14 bases in between. The CDR3 DNA reads TGTGCCAGCAGCTTGGATCCAGGGAGGAATACCGGGGAGCTGTTTTTT. Translation: CASSLDPGRNTGELFF.

As concerns this clonotype: A much more abundant neighbour one base away suggests this may be a read error. V and J are TRBV10-3 and TRBJ1-1, with D unresolved. Germline V CDR1 and CDR2: ENHRY, SYGVKD. Trimming pared 3 bases from V and 5 bases from J, leaving 7 bases between. There are 12 residues in the CDR3. In DNA form, the CDR3 reads TGTGCCATCAGTGACCCGAAGACTGAAGCTTTCTTT. Its translation is CAISDPKTEAFF.

In its sample, this clonotype was seen many times. The rearrangement joins TRBV7-8 to TRBJ2-7; TRBD2 agrees at 12 bases. The CDR3 is 18 amino acids. Per germline, CDR1 SGHVS and CDR2 FQNEAQ. The V and J ends lost 4 bases and 2 bases, in that order; junction bases with no gene match: 12. CDR3 loop: CASSSSPLAGGGAYEQYF. The CDR3 nucleotides read TGTGCCAGCAGCTCCTCCCCACTAGCGGGAGGAGGGGCCTACGAGCAGTACTTC. The full variable domain, completed using reference TRBV7-8 and TRBJ2-7, is GAGVSQSPRYKVAKRGQDVALRCDPISGHVSLFWYQQALGQGPEFLTYFQNEAQLDKSGLPSDRFFAERPEGSVSTLKIQRTQQEDSAVYLCASSSSPLAGGGAYEQYFGPGTRLTVT.

This clonotype was seen repeatedly, ten times or more. V is TRBV7-8 and J is TRBJ1-1; weak D call: TRBD1 (6 bases). From germline, CDR1 is SGHVS and CDR2 FQNEAQ. V was clipped by 5 bases and J by 4 bases, with 26 bases between them. The CDR3 sequence is 18 residues long. CDR3 region: CASSAQQTIRGYGTEAFF. In nucleotides, the CDR3 is TGTGCCAGCAGCGCCCAACAAACGATCAGGGGTTACGGCACTGAAGCTTTCTTT.

The chain employs TRBV30 and TRBJ1-1; 8 bases agree with TRBD1. Germline V gene lookup returns CDR1 GTSNPN and CDR2 SVGIG (reference sequence). The CDR3 spans 13 residues. V trimming: 3 bases; J trimming: 7 bases; junction bases outside the gene matches: 7. CDR3 amino acids: CAWRTLGTGEAFF. DNA of the CDR3: TGTGCCTGGAGGACCCTTGGGACAGGTGAAGCTTTCTTT.

This clonotype was seen ten or more times. This chain uses TRBV29-1 with TRBJ2-5; TRBD2 agrees at 11 bases. The germline gives CDR1 SQVTM, CDR2 ANQGSEA. The CDR3 loop spans 16 amino acids. The V gene end was trimmed by 1 base and the J gene end by 5 bases; junction bases not matched to a gene: 9. In nucleotides, the CDR3 is TGCAGCGTTGAAGGAACTAGCGGGAGTAGAGTGGAGACCCAGTACTTC. The encoded protein is CSVEGTSGSRVETQYF.

With regard to this clonotype: One base away lies a much larger clone, so this may be a sequencing read error. The chain uses TRBV7-2 and TRBJ2-3; D uncertain. The germline CDR1 and CDR2 sequences are SGHTA and FQGNSA. The CDR3 covers 15 residues. CDR3 coding DNA: TGTGCCAGCAGCTTAAGGTTGGCAACCACAGATACGCAGTGTTTT. Translating gives CASSLRLATTDTQCF.

This chain joins TRBV29-1 and TRBJ1-4, with unresolved D. V was trimmed by 2 bases and J by 0 bases, leaving 7 bases between them. CDR3 length equals 14 residues. The germline gives CDR1 SQVTM, CDR2 ANQGSEA. CDR3 sequence: CSVELGTTNEKLFF. The DNA of the CDR3 is TGCAGCGTTGAACTAGGGACAACTAATGAAAAACTGTTTTTT.

In its sample, this clonotype was seen many times. The chain couples TRBV20-1 to TRBJ2-1; D is perhaps TRBD1 (5 bases). The CDR3 totals 13 residues. CDR1 and CDR2 from the germline V gene are DFQATT and SNEGSKA (reference sequence). V lost 5 bases to trimming and J lost 8 bases, with 16 bases between them. The CDR3 protein is CSACDRDKDEQFF. The CDR3 DNA reads TGCAGTGCTTGCGACAGAGACAAGGATGAGCAGTTCTTC.

The table lists this clonotype with many counts. This chain links TRBV6-1 with TRBJ2-7, with TRBD2 as a possible D gene (6 bases). With 7 bases removed from V and 2 bases from J, the gap between germline ends came to 21 bases. The CDR3 spans 16 residues. Germline CDR1 MNHNS, CDR2 SASEGT. The CDR3 loop is CASTPQPAGTTYEQYF. CDR3 bases: TGTGCCAGCACCCCACAGCCGGCGGGAACCACCTACGAGCAGTACTTC.

This clonotype was observed at least ten times. V and J are TRBV5-1 and TRBJ2-1; D tentatively fits TRBD1 or TRBD2 (6 bases each). CDR3 length equals 14 residues. Germline V CDR1 and CDR2: SGHRS, YFSETQ. The V gene lost 5 bases and the J gene lost 3 bases, with 12 bases spanning the gap. The CDR3 DNA follows: TGCGCCAGCAGGCCGGAGGGGGTCTACAATGAGCAGTTCTTC. As protein: CASRPEGVYNEQFF.

Concerning this clonotype itself: Since a much larger clone is just one base distant, this may be a read error. The chain joins TRBV24-1 to TRBJ2-3; D remains ambiguous. This CDR3 is built from 15 residues. CDR1 is KGHDR, CDR2 SFDVKD, per germline. V lost 6 bases and J 0 bases, leaving 12 bases between the germline ends. The CDR3 loop is CATSTASVSTDTQYF. The CDR3 bases are TGTGCCACCAGTACCGCAAGCGTTAGCACAGATACGCAGTATTTT.

This clonotype was seen repeatedly, ten times or more. The gene calls are TRBV5-1 and TRBJ2-7; perhaps TRBD1 as D (6 bases). The CDR3 is made up of 15 amino acids. The V gene lost 1 base and the J gene lost 5 bases, with 16 bases spanning the gap. Germline assignment: CDR1 SGHRS and CDR2 YFSETQ. This CDR3 is CASSLNQGRADEQYF. CDR3 nucleotides: TGCGCCAGCAGCTTGAATCAGGGGCGCGCCGACGAGCAGTACTTC.

This clonotype has more than one count but fewer than ten. DNA of the CDR3: TGTGCCAGCAGTTACGACAGGGACGTCAGACTTTATAACACCGGGGAGCTGTTTTTT. Residues: CASSYDRDVRLYNTGELFF. J is TRBJ2-2 and V is TRBV6-2 or TRBV6-3; the match to TRBD1 covers 7 bases. With V trimmed by 2 bases and J by 2 bases, 14 bases remained unmatched. The germline CDR1 and CDR2 sequences are MNHEY and SVGEGT. This CDR3 has 19 residues.

This clonotype was counted many times. The V call is TRBV6-2 or TRBV6-3, the J call TRBJ2-7; 7 bases fit TRBD1. In germline, CDR1 is MNHEY, CDR2 SVGEGT. The CDR3 is made up of 14 amino acids. V lost 4 bases to trimming and J lost 5 bases; unmatched junction nucleotides: 8. CDR3 amino acids: CASSSLDRINEQYF. In DNA form, the CDR3 reads TGTGCCAGCAGTTCATTGGACAGGATCAACGAGCAGTACTTC.

The rearrangement uses TRBV18 and TRBJ1-1; TRBD1 matches 7 bases. Germline V gene lookup returns CDR1 KGHSH and CDR2 LQKENI. The trim removed 4 bases at V and 7 bases at J, leaving 3 bases unmatched. The CDR3 runs to 12 residues. Here the CDR3 DNA reads TGTGCCAGCTCACGGGACAGCCGTGAAGCTTTCTTT. Its protein product is CASSRDSREAFF.

This clonotype was observed at least ten times. The chain has TRBV10-3 and TRBJ1-5; 11 bases fit TRBD1. CDR3 length: 15 residues. CDR1 is ENHRY, CDR2 SYGVKD, per germline. Losses at the gene ends were 2 bases for V and 7 bases for J; bases not matched to a gene: 4. The CDR3 region has the DNA TGTGCCATCAGTGAGGGGGACAGGGGGGCACAGCCCCAGCATTTT. As protein: CAISEGDRGAQPQHF.

This chain uses TRBV19 with TRBJ2-1; possible D gene TRBD1, 6 bases. CDR3 length equals 15 residues. CDR1 LNHDA and CDR2 SQIVND come from the germline V gene (reference sequence). Trimming left V 2 bases short and J 4 bases short, with 12 bases between. The CDR3 spells CASSIKRGFYNEQFF. The CDR3 DNA follows: TGTGCCAGTAGTATAAAAAGGGGGTTTTACAATGAGCAGTTCTTC.

This clonotype was seen only a few times. The chain combines TRBV20-1 with TRBJ1-1, with TRBD1 matching over 8 bases. V gave up 0 bases and J gave up 1 base; unmatched junction bases: 7. CDR1 DFQATT and CDR2 SNEGSKA come from the germline V gene (reference sequence). The CDR3 has 16 amino acids. CDR3 sequence reads: CSARDPGRGQNTEAFF. The CDR3 bases are TGCAGTGCTAGAGATCCGGGCAGGGGGCAGAACACTGAAGCTTTCTTT.

J is TRBJ2-7 and V is TRBV19, with unresolved D. V lost 3 bases, J lost 4 bases, and 13 bases lay in between. The CDR3 length is 14 residues. Germline V CDR1 and CDR2: LNHDA, SQIVND (reference sequence). The CDR3 DNA follows: TGTGCCAGTAGTATCCGGTCAGAAGCGTACGAGCAGTACTTC. Protein sequence: CASSIRSEAYEQYF.

This clonotype was detected many times. CDR3 sequence (DNA): TGTGCCAGCAGCTCCAATCGCTTACTTCAGTACTTC. It is translated as CASSSNRLLQYF. This chain joins TRBV7-2 and TRBJ2-7; no reliable D call. Per germline, CDR1 SGHTA and CDR2 FQGNSA. Trimming took off 4 bases at V and 10 bases at J, with 14 bases between the two ends. There are 12 residues in the CDR3.

This clonotype was picked up many times. V and J are TRBV5-1 and TRBJ1-1; 8 bases agree with TRBD1. Unmatched junction bases numbered 8, after V lost 0 bases and J lost 7 bases. Germline V gives CDR1 SGHRS, CDR2 YFSETQ. This CDR3 has 15 residues. This CDR3 reads CASSLVGQVGLEAFF. The CDR3 DNA reads as TGCGCCAGCAGCTTGGTGGGACAGGTGGGCCTTGAAGCTTTCTTT.

This CDR3 is CALLTGELFF. In nucleotides, the CDR3 is TGTGCCCTACTTACCGGGGAGCTGTTTTTT. This rearrangement joins TRBV19 to TRBJ2-2, with unresolved D. Trimming took 11 bases from V and 5 from J, leaving 6 bases between them. The CDR3 consists of 10 residues. Germline assignment: CDR1 LNHDA and CDR2 SQIVND (reference sequence).

This chain uses TRBV5-4 with TRBJ2-1, with 8 bases matching TRBD2. The CDR3 contains 15 residues. CDR1 is SGHNT, CDR2 YYREEE, per germline (reference sequence). Trimming at V came to 0 bases and at J to 7 bases, leaving 6 bases not matched to a gene. The CDR3 sequence: CASSLEAGVRNEQFF. CDR3 in DNA: TGTGCCAGCAGCTTGGAAGCGGGAGTGCGAAATGAGCAGTTCTTC.